Listed here are 20 T cell receptor beta chains from one sample, sequenced in a study of CD8 T cells in Susac syndrome. Roughly 0.45 to 1 ug RNA was reverse transcribed with random hexamers. One entry per CDR3 protein, called by TCRdb with MiXCR from the immunoSEQ multiplex PCR reads. The table shows 240,000 or so distinct CDR3 sequences, with less than 96% occurring only once. Sequenced: CD4+ T cells from PBMCs. These TCRs come from a human donor with Susac syndrome.

This clonotype occurred once. The rearrangement links TRBV4-1 to TRBJ1-4, with 7 bases fitting TRBD1. The CDR3 covers 16 residues. V dropped 0 bases and J dropped 1; count of bases not matched to a gene: 2. The germline V gene has CDR1 MGHRA and CDR2 YSYEKL. The CDR3 nucleotides read TGCGCCAGCAGCCAAGAGGACAGGATAACTAATGAAAAACTGTTTTTT. This sequence encodes CASSQEDRITNEKLFF.

The genes are TRBV12-3 or TRBV12-4 and TRBJ1-1; TRBD1 matches 9 bases. Trimming removed 2 bases from V and 8 bases from J; junction bases left unmatched: 3. The CDR3 has 13 amino acids. The CDR3 coding sequence is TGTGCCAGCAGTTTAACAGGGGGCGAAGAAGCTTTCTTT. Translating it yields CASSLTGGEEAFF.

The chain has TRBV20-1 and TRBJ2-3, with a tentative D call TRBD2 (6 bases). V dropped 5 bases and J dropped 3 bases, with 6 bases sitting between them. The germline V gene encodes CDR1 DFQATT and CDR2 SNEGSKA (reference sequence). CDR3 length equals 11 residues. The CDR3 sequence is CSAGGTDTQYF. CDR3 sequence (DNA): TGCAGTGCTGGAGGGACAGATACGCAGTATTTT.

The chain uses TRBV7-6 and TRBJ2-7; D call uncertain. The CDR3 extends over 14 amino acids. V was trimmed by 8 bases and J by 2 bases, leaving 16 bases between them. Germline CDR1 reads SGHVS; CDR2 reads FNYEAQ. The CDR3 nucleotides read TGTGCCAGCGGGCCGCGCCCTGGGGCCTACGAGCAGTACTTC. It yields the protein CASGPRPGAYEQYF.

The genes are TRBV2 and TRBJ2-1; D assignment may be TRBD1 or TRBD2 (6 bases each). The germline V gene has CDR1 SNHLY and CDR2 FYNNEI. Trimming took 5 bases from V and 7 from J, leaving 21 bases between them. This CDR3 is 16 amino acids long. DNA of the CDR3: TGTGCCAGCAGTAAAGGGGGGAGAGGGCCCGATAATGAGCAGTTCTTC. It yields the protein CASSKGGRGPDNEQFF.

The chain couples TRBV30 to TRBJ2-7; 12 bases map to TRBD1. Per germline, CDR1 GTSNPN and CDR2 SVGIG (reference sequence). V lost 0 bases to trimming and J lost 5 bases; unmatched junction nucleotides: 8. CDR3 length: 16 amino acids. In DNA form, the CDR3 reads TGTGCCTGGAGTGTACTGGGGACAGGGGGCGTGGACGAGCAGTACTTC. Translation gives CAWSVLGTGGVDEQYF. The full variable domain, with the rest looked up from reference TRBV30 and TRBJ2-7, is SQTIHQWPATLVQPVGSPLSLECTVEGTSNPNLYWYRQAAGRGLQLLFYSVGIGQISSEVPQNLSASRPQDRQFILSSKKLLLSDSGFYLCAWSVLGTGGVDEQYFGPGTRLTVT.

V usage is TRBV20-1 and J usage is TRBJ1-1; unclear D gene. Per the germline V gene, CDR1 is DFQATT and CDR2 is SNEGSKA (reference sequence). There are 13 residues in the CDR3. Between the trimmed V and J ends, which lost 2 bases and 8 bases, there was a span of 15 bases. The CDR3 spells CSARKGLAAEAFF. In DNA, the CDR3 is TGCAGTGCTAGAAAGGGTCTTGCTGCCGAAGCTTTCTTT.

V is TRBV20-1 and J is TRBJ2-3; D gene ambiguous. The CDR3 has 11 amino acids. Germline V lookup: CDR1 DFQATT, CDR2 SNEGSKA (reference sequence). V was trimmed by 6 bases and J by 2 bases, leaving 6 bases between them. The CDR3 loop is CSASTTDTQYF. The DNA of the CDR3 is TGCAGTGCCAGCACCACAGATACGCAGTATTTT.

This chain links TRBV3-1 with TRBJ1-4, with D maybe TRBD1 (5 bases). The V end was cut by 4 bases, the J end by 8 bases, with 23 bases between. CDR1 is LGHDT, CDR2 YNNKEL, per germline (reference sequence). CDR3 length: 17 residues. The CDR3 region has the DNA TGTGCCAGCAGCCTACGAGGTGGCAGGGTAGGAGGAGAAAAACTGTTTTTT. Translation: CASSLRGGRVGGEKLFF.

The chain employs TRBV27 and TRBJ2-7; D not resolved. Germline assignment: CDR1 MNHEY and CDR2 SMNVEV (reference sequence). Trimming pared 6 bases from V and 2 bases from J, leaving 11 bases between. The CDR3 is made up of 13 amino acids. For the CDR3, the DNA is TGTGCCAGCAGCCATAGACCCACCTACGAGCAGTACTTC. This codes for CASSHRPTYEQYF.

This rearrangement joins TRBV4-1 to TRBJ2-7; 11 bases are shared with TRBD1. The CDR3 is 14 amino acids. The V gene's germline CDR1 is MGHRA and CDR2 YSYEKL. The junction had 5 bases not matched to a gene; V was cut back by 3 bases and J by 7 bases. The CDR3 bases are TGCGCCAGCAGCCAGGGGACAGGGGGTTGGGAGCAGTACTTC. Amino acid sequence: CASSQGTGGWEQYF.

This clonotype appeared a single time. The V and J genes are TRBV12-3 or TRBV12-4 and TRBJ2-2, with 8 bases lining up with TRBD2. V dropped 10 bases and J dropped 4; count of bases not matched to a gene: 8. The CDR3 runs 14 residues. In DNA, the CDR3 is TGTGCCACCCGGGGGGGGGTTGGCACCGGGGAGCTGTTTTTT. It yields the protein CATRGGVGTGELFF.

Comments on this clonotype: Compared with germline, one end of the junction differs, possibly owing to a read error. This chain joins TRBV7-7 and TRBJ1-2; D remains unclear. The length of the CDR3 is 15 residues. From germline, CDR1 is SSHAT and CDR2 FNYEAQ (reference sequence). In nucleotides, the CDR3 is TGTGCTAGCAGCTTGGTCGAGTGGGCTAACTATGGCTACACCTTC. Its protein product is CASSLVEWANYGYTF.

The rearrangement links TRBV27 to TRBJ1-5; no reliable D call. This CDR3 comprises 16 residues. CDR1 MNHEY and CDR2 SMNVEV come from the germline V gene (reference sequence). V shed 5 bases and J shed 5 bases, with 19 bases lying between them. DNA of the CDR3: TGTGCCAGCAGTCGCGGGCCACGTGGGCTTGATCAGCCCCAGCATTTT. Its protein is CASSRGPRGLDQPQHF.

The rearrangement joins TRBV20-1 to TRBJ1-1; no clear D. CDR1 is DFQATT, CDR2 SNEGSKA, per germline (reference sequence). The CDR3 is made up of 11 amino acids. V lost 2 bases, J lost 7 bases, and 8 bases lay in between. The CDR3 DNA sequence: TGCAGTGCTAGAACCCACCTTGAAGCTTTCTTT. Encoded protein: CSARTHLEAFF.

The chain employs TRBV9 and TRBJ2-7; D unclear. CDR3 length: 14 amino acids. In germline, CDR1 is SGDLS, CDR2 YYNGEE. V lost 0 bases to trimming and J lost 1 base, with 8 bases between them. CDR3 coding DNA: TGTGCCAGCAGCGTAGATTACGGGTCCTACGAGCAGTACTTC. It encodes CASSVDYGSYEQYF.

V usage is TRBV20-1 and J usage is TRBJ2-5; D ambiguous. V lost 2 bases and J 5 bases, leaving 15 bases between the germline ends. The CDR3 totals 14 residues. Germline V gene sequence: CDR1 DFQATT, CDR2 SNEGSKA (reference sequence). The CDR3 nucleotides are TGCAGTGCTAGACTGGATGAGGTTGTGGAGACCCAGTACTTC. Amino acids: CSARLDEVVETQYF.

The genes are TRBV12-3 or TRBV12-4 and TRBJ2-1; D remains unclear. Trimming shortened V by 6 bases and J by 4 bases, and 4 bases separated the two germline ends. The CDR3 consists of 11 residues. The CDR3 protein is CASRLYNEQFF. The CDR3 region has the DNA TGTGCCAGCAGGCTTTACAATGAGCAGTTCTTC.

The chain employs TRBV3-1 and TRBJ2-7; D may be TRBD1 or TRBD2 (6 bases each). V was clipped by 2 bases and J by 12 bases, with 17 bases between them. This CDR3 contains 13 residues. Per germline, CDR1 LGHDT and CDR2 YNNKEL (reference sequence). CDR3 sequence: CASSQRSGADSYF. In DNA, the CDR3 is TGTGCCAGCAGCCAAAGGTCGGGGGCCGATTCGTACTTC.

The chain uses TRBV5-1 and TRBJ2-1, with D possibly matching TRBD1 (5 bases). From germline, CDR1 is SGHRS and CDR2 YFSETQ. This CDR3 is 13 amino acids long. V was trimmed by 5 bases and J by 10 bases, leaving 16 bases between them. The CDR3 DNA reads TGCGCCAGCAGATGGGGCGTGGACGGGGAGCAGTTCTTC. Its protein is CASRWGVDGEQFF.